Given below is one T cell receptor (beta chain) in context. Its antigen is currently unknown. This CDR3 is 16 amino acids long. J gave up 1 base and V 2 bases, and 5 bases lay outside the gene matches. From germline, CDR1 is MNHNY and CDR2 SVGAGI (reference sequence). This entry is derived from a study of cytomegalovirus exposure and HLA in healthy donors. Whole-study results and caveats: In vitro, three CMV-associated chains proved specific for CMV antigens.

PCR primers comprised 60 Vbeta and 13 Jbeta primers. The assay was immunoSEQ multiplex PCR, and TCRdb's table has in-frame clones only and misses some. The sample lists about 130,000 clones, around 80% occurring once. Material for sequencing was PBMCs. The rearrangement uses TRBV6-6 and TRBJ2-5; 9 bases map to TRBD2. The clonotype originates from a man aged 18 to 29 in good health and CMV-seronegative. This CDR3 reads CASSYDSGSSQETQYF. The CDR3 nucleotides are TGTGCCAGCAGTTACGATAGCGGGAGCTCCCAAGAGACCCAGTACTTC.